Shown below are 11 T cell receptor beta chains from a single sample sequenced in a study of post-analysis software for immune sequencing data. No antigens are known for them. The study, taken as a whole, reports: The study found TRBV5-6, TRBV5-1 and TRBV20-1 among five or six TRBV segments more frequent in patients than controls.

Presence of unique molecular identifiers characterized the TCR beta cDNA libraries. TCRdb used MiXCR to reprocess the PCR reads, holding one entry per CDR3 protein. The sample has some 890,000 distinct CDR3 sequences, approximately 57% seen once; the top ten hold approximately 4.5%. Sequencing was carried out using blood. These receptors were taken from a girl between 5 and 17 years old with multiple sclerosis.

The chain uses TRBV9 and TRBJ2-5, with 14 bases lining up with TRBD2. V was pared by 3 bases and J by 4 bases, with 2 bases of the junction left unmatched. The CDR3 has 15 residues. Germline V gives CDR1 SGDLS, CDR2 YYNGEE. CDR3 in amino acids: CASSGLAGGIETQYF. CDR3 nucleotides: TGTGCCAGCAGCGGACTAGCGGGAGGGATAGAGACCCAGTACTTC.

This chain joins TRBV2 and TRBJ2-1, with unresolved D. CDR1 is SNHLY and CDR2 is FYNNEI in the germline V gene. V was clipped by 2 bases and J by 1 base, with 12 bases between them. CDR3 length: 16 amino acids. The CDR3 loop is CASSESAAPSYNEQFF. The CDR3 nucleotides read TGTGCCAGCAGTGAATCGGCGGCGCCTTCCTACAATGAGCAGTTCTTC.

The J gene is TRBJ1-1, the V gene TRBV18; maybe TRBD1 (5 bases). The CDR3 spans 16 residues. Germline CDR1 is KGHSH and CDR2 is LQKENI. Trimming pared 3 bases from V and 0 bases from J, leaving 14 bases between. CDR3 nucleotides: TGTGCCAGCTCACCTAGCCAGGGAGTCATGAACACTGAAGCTTTCTTT. Translation gives CASSPSQGVMNTEAFF.

The chain couples TRBV29-1 to TRBJ2-5, with 7 bases identical to TRBD1. With 7 bases clipped from V and 5 bases from J, the junction kept 16 bases outside the gene matches. This CDR3 has 15 residues. Germline CDR1 is SQVTM and CDR2 is ANQGSEA. The chain's CDR3 is CSAPGEGASYETQYF. As DNA, the CDR3 is TGCAGCGCCCCCGGTGAGGGGGCCTCCTACGAGACCCAGTACTTC.

This clonotype was seen a handful of times. This chain links TRBV2 with TRBJ2-4, with D uncertain. The CDR3 runs to 13 residues. Germline V gives CDR1 SNHLY, CDR2 FYNNEI. Trimming took off 4 bases at V and 0 bases at J, with 4 bases between the two ends. The CDR3 DNA is TGTGCCAGCAGTGGGTTAGCCAAAAACATTCAGTACTTC. Protein: CASSGLAKNIQYF.

This sequence joins TRBV2 and TRBJ2-4; D call uncertain. The closer fit of TRBJ2-7 to the DNA end suggests the J call may be wrong. This CDR3 has 13 residues. Germline loops: CDR1 SNHLY, CDR2 FYNNEI. The CDR3 reads CASRSATTYEQYF. CDR3 coding DNA: TGTGCCAGCAGGTCTGCTACAACCTACGAGCAGTACTTC.

The chain employs TRBV12-3 or TRBV12-4 and TRBJ1-4; no firm D call. The CDR3 consists of 14 residues. Trimming took 5 bases from V and 8 from J, leaving 15 bases between them. The CDR3 nucleotides read TGTGCCAGCAGTACTAGGCGGGATGGAGAAAAACTGTTTTTT. It codes for CASSTRRDGEKLFF.

The chain combines TRBV7-9 with TRBJ2-3; no clear D. The V end lost 1 base, the J end lost 1 base, and 9 bases lay between the germline ends. This CDR3 region has 15 residues. Germline lookup yields CDR1 SEHNR and CDR2 FQNEAQ (reference sequence). DNA for the CDR3: TGTGCCAGCAGCTTAGACCGCTCCGGCACAGATACGCAGTATTTT. It encodes CASSLDRSGTDTQYF.

The chain has TRBV13 and TRBJ2-5; D unresolved. This CDR3 comprises 14 residues. The germline V gene has CDR1 PRHDT and CDR2 FYEKMQ (reference sequence). The V and J ends lost 2 bases and 2 bases respectively, with 9 bases between them. The CDR3 region is CASSLTWWQETQYF. The DNA for the CDR3 is TGTGCCAGCAGCTTAACTTGGTGGCAAGAGACCCAGTACTTC.

The rearrangement uses TRBV6-1 and TRBJ2-5; the D call may be TRBD1 or TRBD2 (6 bases each). Judging by the DNA end, TRBJ2-7 fits better; the J call may be wrong. The CDR3 has 16 amino acids. The V gene's germline CDR1 is MNHNS and CDR2 SASEGT. The CDR3 bases are TGTGCCAGCAGTGAAGAAACCGGGACGGGGGCGTCCGAGCAGTACTTC. Its translation: CASSEETGTGASEQYF.

This clonotype appeared a few times. The V call is TRBV5-6, the J call TRBJ2-7; TRBD1 agrees at 7 bases. Germline trimming cut 3 bases from V and 0 bases from J; bases unmatched to any gene: 6. Germline assignment: CDR1 SGHDT and CDR2 YYEEEE. The CDR3 is 15 amino acids. The DNA of the CDR3 is TGTGCCAGCAGCTCCGTGACAGGGAACTCCTACGAGCAGTACTTC. It specifies CASSSVTGNSYEQYF.